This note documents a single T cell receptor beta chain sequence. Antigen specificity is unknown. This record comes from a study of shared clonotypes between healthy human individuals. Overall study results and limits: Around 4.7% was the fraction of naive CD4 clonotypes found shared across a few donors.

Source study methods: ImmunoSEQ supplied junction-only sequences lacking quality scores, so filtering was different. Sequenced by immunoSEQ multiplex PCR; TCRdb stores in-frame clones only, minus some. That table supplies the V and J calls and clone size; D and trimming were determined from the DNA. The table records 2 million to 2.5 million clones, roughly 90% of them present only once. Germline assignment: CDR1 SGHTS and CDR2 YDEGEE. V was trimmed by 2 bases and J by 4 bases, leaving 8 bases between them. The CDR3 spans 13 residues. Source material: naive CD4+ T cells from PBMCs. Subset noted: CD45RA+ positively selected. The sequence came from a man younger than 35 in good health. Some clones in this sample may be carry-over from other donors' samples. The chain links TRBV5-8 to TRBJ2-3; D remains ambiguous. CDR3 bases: TGTGCCAGCAGCTTTGGTATCCCAGATACGCAGTATTTT. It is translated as CASSFGIPDTQYF.